The rows below give T cell receptor beta chains drawn from one sample of a study of CD8+ T cells in alopecia areata. Libraries were prepared by immunoSEQ multiplex PCR; TCRdb keeps only in-frame clonotypes and omits some of them. This sample carries some 42,000 clones, around 90% of them seen once, and the ten largest clones take under 20%. The material sequenced was CD8+ T cells sorted from blood, taken at week 24, from a patient treated with tofacitinib. Receptors were obtained from a human donor with alopecia areata. Both conserved end residues are part of each CDR3. Each record gives: V gene, clone size, J gene, CDR3 protein. Not all rows give a size; the values are once, few, many and, for expanded clones, a class.

>TRBV11-2|NA|TRBJ2-1
CASSSLIDARYEQFF
>TRBV14|NA|TRBJ2-1
CASSLPGQGVNEQFF
>TRBV25-1|NA|NA
CASTGQGYEQYF
>TRBV28|few|TRBJ2-7
CASSSPGSLYEQYF
>TRBV28|NA|TRBJ2-7
CASSFRGYEQYF
>TRBV7-2|NA|TRBJ2-1
CASSSGLASSYNEQFF
>TRBV19|NA|TRBJ2-3
CASSIVSGSTDTQYF
>TRBV29-1|NA|TRBJ2-2
CSVEERVSNTGELFF
>TRBV14|NA|TRBJ2-2
CASSQSWGERELFF
>TRBV11-2|NA|TRBJ2-3
CASEAESTDTQYF
>TRBV7-9|NA|TRBJ2-5
CASSALWTDQETQYF
>TRBV29-1|once|TRBJ2-2
CSVEDQELTSGELFF
>TRBV4-3|NA|TRBJ2-1
CASSPQGLADYNEQFF
>TRBV7-7|NA|TRBJ2-3
CASSLVPGSDTQYF
>TRBV6-5|once|TRBJ2-3
CASRIQGGSTDTQYF
>TRBV9|NA|TRBJ2-7
CASSVGLAALDEQYF
>TRBV10-3|once|TRBJ2-1
CAISEPGSAVYNEQFF
>TRBV27|NA|TRBJ2-2
CASSEYTGELFF
>TRBV30|NA|TRBJ2-3
CAWNRGGTSTDTQYF
>TRBV30|NA|TRBJ2-7
CAWSALAASYEQYF
>TRBV28|NA|TRBJ2-1
CASSESSYNEQFF
>TRBV6-5|NA|TRBJ2-1
CASSRTSGDYNEQFF
>TRBV30|NA|TRBJ2-5
CAWSKITPGETQYF
>TRBV27|NA|NA
CASSFQGGSYEQYF
>TRBV27|NA|TRBJ2-5
CASSLSGTSQTQYF
>TRBV2|NA|TRBJ1-1
CVKRRPNTGAFF
>TRBV7-9|NA|TRBJ2-5
CASSLGAETQYF
>TRBV23-1|NA|TRBJ2-7
CASSQSPPGQRVSYEQYF
>TRBV5-5|NA|TRBJ2-5
CASSLGQKETQYF
>TRBV9|once|TRBJ2-7
CASSAGPFYEQYF
>TRBV28|NA|TRBJ2-7
CASSGGQGPLSYEQYF
>TRBV5-4|NA|TRBJ2-1
CASSLESAGKDEQFF
>TRBV6-5|NA|TRBJ2-7
CASSQDRELYF
>TRBV6-5|NA|TRBJ1-1
CASTLRKDTEAFF
>TRBV27|NA|TRBJ2-6
CASTSAGANVLTF
>TRBV29-1|NA|TRBJ1-1
CSVEDSLNTEAFF
>TRBV7-9|NA|TRBJ1-1
CASSSPPGTKAFF
>TRBV6-5|NA|TRBJ2-7
CASSSSIYEQYF
>TRBV10-3|NA|TRBJ2-5
CAISEGRQETQYF
>TRBV4-1|NA|TRBJ2-7
CASSQDAGRTYEQYF
>TRBV27|NA|TRBJ1-1
CASSLGPENTEAFF
>TRBV2|NA|TRBJ2-5
CASSPGTSGGPTETQYF
>TRBV9|NA|TRBJ2-3
CASSVEGASTDTQYF
>TRBV19|NA|TRBJ2-1
CASSIGGTREFF